This T cell receptor (beta chain) was identified during a study of T cells after yellow fever vaccination. Study summary: SMART-Seq v4 Ultra Low Input prepared libraries from low-cell fractions. Study results and caveats: Abundant contaminating clonotypes from the bulk population could appear in FACS-sorted repertoires.

UMIs were added to TCR cDNA along with a universal primer site when it was made by 5'RACE template switching. TCRdb recomputed calls from the 5' RACE reads with MiXCR, one row per CDR3 protein. The sample lists approximately 330,000 distinct CDR3 sequences, about 12% occurring once. Notes on this clonotype: Its antigen is as yet unknown.

CDR3 length: 15 amino acids. V lost 1 base and J lost 6, with 16 bases in between. Germline V gene data show CDR1 as LGHNA and CDR2 as YNFKEQ. The genes are TRBV4-2 and TRBJ2-7; D could derive from TRBD1 or TRBD2 (5 bases each). Sequencing was performed on CD4+ T cells sorted from PBMCs, taken 15 days after the yellow fever booster vaccination. This clonotype was obtained from a man aged 18 to 30 who received the YFV17D yellow fever vaccine. CDR3: CASSQGDAGSSEQYF. In DNA, the CDR3 is TGTGCCAGCAGCCAAGGGGACGCAGGGAGTAGCGAGCAGTACTTC.